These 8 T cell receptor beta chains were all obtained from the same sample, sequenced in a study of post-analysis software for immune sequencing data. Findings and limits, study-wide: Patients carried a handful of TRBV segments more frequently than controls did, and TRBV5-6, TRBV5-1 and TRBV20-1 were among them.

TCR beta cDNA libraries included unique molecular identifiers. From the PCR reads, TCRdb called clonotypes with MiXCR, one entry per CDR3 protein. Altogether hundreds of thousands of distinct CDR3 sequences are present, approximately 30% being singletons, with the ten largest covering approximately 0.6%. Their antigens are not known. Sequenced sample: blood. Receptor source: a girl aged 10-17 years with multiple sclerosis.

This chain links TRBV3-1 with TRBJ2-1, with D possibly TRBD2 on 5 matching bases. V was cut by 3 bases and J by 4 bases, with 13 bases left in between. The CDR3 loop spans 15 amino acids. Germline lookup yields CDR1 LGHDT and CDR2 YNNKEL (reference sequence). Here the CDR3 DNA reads TGTGCCAGCAGCCAGCCCTCTCTAGCTTACAATGAGCAGTTCTTC. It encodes CASSQPSLAYNEQFF.

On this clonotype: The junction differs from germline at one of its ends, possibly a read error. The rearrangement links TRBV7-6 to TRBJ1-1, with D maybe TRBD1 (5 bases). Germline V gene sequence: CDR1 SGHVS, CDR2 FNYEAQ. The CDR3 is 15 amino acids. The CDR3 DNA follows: TGTGCCAGCAGCTTATATCCAGGGATGAACATTGAAGCTTTCTTT. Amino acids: CASSLYPGMNIEAFF.

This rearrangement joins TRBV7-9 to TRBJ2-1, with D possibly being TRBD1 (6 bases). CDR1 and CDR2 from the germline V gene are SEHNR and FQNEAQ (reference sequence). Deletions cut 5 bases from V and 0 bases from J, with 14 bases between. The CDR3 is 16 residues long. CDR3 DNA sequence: TGTGCCAGCAGCCCTCAAACAGGGAGCTCCTACAATGAGCAGTTCTTC. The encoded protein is CASSPQTGSSYNEQFF. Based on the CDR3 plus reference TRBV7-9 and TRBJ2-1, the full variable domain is DTGVSQNPRHKITKRGQNVTFRCDPISEHNRLYWYRQTLGQGPEFLTYFQNEAQLEKSRLLSDRFSAERPKGSFSTLEIQRTEQGDSAMYLCASSPQTGSSYNEQFFGPGTRLTVL.

The CDR3 nucleotides read TGTGCCAGCAGTGCCCCAGGATTTTTGAGCACTGAAGCTTTCTTT. Translation: CASSAPGFLSTEAFF. J is TRBJ1-1 and V is TRBV25-1; D is undetermined. Germline V lookup: CDR1 MGHDK, CDR2 SYGVNS. V was shortened by 4 bases and J by 4 bases, with 16 bases between the two germline ends. CDR3 length: 15 residues.

The CDR3, as DNA: TGCGCCAGCAGCCAAGGGGACTGGAAAGGGGCAGATACGCAGTATTTT. Translated: CASSQGDWKGADTQYF. The J gene is TRBJ2-3, the V gene TRBV4-3; maybe TRBD2 (6 bases). V lost 1 base to trimming and J lost 4 bases, with 15 bases between them. This CDR3 comprises 16 residues. In germline, CDR1 is LGHNA, CDR2 YSLEER.

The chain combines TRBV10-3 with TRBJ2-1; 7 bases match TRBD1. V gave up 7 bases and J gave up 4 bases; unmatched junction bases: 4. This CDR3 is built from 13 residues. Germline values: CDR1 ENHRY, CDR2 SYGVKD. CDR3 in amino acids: CAITGTDYNEQFF. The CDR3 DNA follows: TGTGCCATCACGGGGACAGATTACAATGAGCAGTTCTTC.

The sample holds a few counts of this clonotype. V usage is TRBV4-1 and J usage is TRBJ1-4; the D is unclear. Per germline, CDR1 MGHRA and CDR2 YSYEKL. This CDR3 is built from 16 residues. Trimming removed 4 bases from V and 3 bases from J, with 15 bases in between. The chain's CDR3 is CASSPPTDGPNEKLFF. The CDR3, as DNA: TGCGCCAGCAGCCCTCCTACGGACGGGCCTAATGAAAAACTGTTTTTT.

CDR3 amino acids: CSARGGGHLDLGYTF. The CDR3 coding sequence is TGCAGTGCTAGGGGCGGGGGACATCTCGACCTTGGCTACACCTTC. J is TRBJ1-2 and V is TRBV20-1, with a tentative D call TRBD1 (6 bases). From germline, CDR1 is DFQATT and CDR2 SNEGSKA (reference sequence). There are 15 residues in the CDR3. V was trimmed by 3 bases and J by 7 bases, leaving 21 bases between them.